What follows describes a single T cell receptor (beta chain). These data come from a study of blood T cell repertoires in COVID-19. Turning to the study itself: The United States, Italy and Spain were the sources of the acute and convalescent COVID-19 samples.

There are 16 residues in the CDR3. Trimming stripped 0 bases from V and 7 bases from J, with 13 bases between. CDR1 SGHVS and CDR2 FQNEAQ come from the germline V gene. Source study methods: Estimated nucleated cell counts came from reference gene primer amplification. Generated by immunoSEQ multiplex PCR, the TCRdb table keeps only in-frame clones and is missing some. From that table come the V and J calls and clone size; the DNA was used to work out D and trimming. The sample lists about 16,000 clones, about 89% occurring once. The chain joins TRBV7-8 to TRBJ1-6; possible D gene TRBD1, 5 bases. The TCR was taken from a man between 60 and 70 years old with acute or convalescent COVID-19. The specimen sequenced was peripheral blood. The CDR3 DNA follows: TGTGCCAGCAGCTTAGCAGGGGCCCTGCGGAATTCACCCCTCCACTTT. Translated: CASSLAGALRNSPLHF.